The 32 T cell receptor beta chains listed next were all sequenced from one sample in a study of shared T cell receptors in the human thymus. Sequenced by immunoSEQ multiplex PCR; TCRdb stores in-frame clones only, minus some. The table shows approximately 730,000 clones, with roughly 85% occurring only once. This sample also belongs to another study, concerning human thymus T cells.

The sequenced material came from thymocytes. The source is a girl younger than two with a congenital heart defect.

J is TRBJ2-3 and V is TRBV15; D is uncertain. The CDR3 is 15 amino acids. V lost 0 bases and J lost 0, with 7 bases in between. The germline CDR1 and CDR2 sequences are LNHNV and YYDKDF (reference sequence). The CDR3 here is CATSRERLSTDTQYF. The CDR3 bases are TGTGCCACCAGCAGAGAGCGTTTAAGCACAGATACGCAGTATTTT.

The chain employs TRBV2 and TRBJ2-5, with a weak D call TRBD2 (6 bases). The V gene lost 9 bases and the J gene lost 1 base, with 24 bases spanning the gap. Germline V gene sequence: CDR1 SNHLY, CDR2 FYNNEI. The CDR3 is 17 amino acids. CDR3 in DNA: TGTGCCAGGTCAAACATCAGGGAGCGGGTCGGCCAAGAGACCCAGTACTTC. It is translated as CARSNIRERVGQETQYF.

This rearrangement joins TRBV9 to TRBJ2-6, with TRBD2 identical over 7 bases. V shed 3 bases, J shed 0 bases, and the junction held 12 bases outside the gene matches. This CDR3 region has 19 residues. CDR1 is SGDLS, CDR2 YYNGEE, per germline. CDR3 region: CASSASRGDCNSGANVLTF. As DNA, the CDR3 is TGTGCCAGCAGCGCAAGCCGGGGGGACTGCAACTCTGGGGCCAACGTCCTGACTTTC.

This clone was counted once. The V gene is TRBV2, the J gene TRBJ2-7, with D possibly TRBD1 on 6 matching bases. V was clipped by 8 bases and J by 5 bases, with 13 bases between them. The CDR3 runs 12 residues. CDR1 is SNHLY and CDR2 is FYNNEI in the germline V gene. The CDR3 DNA reads as TGTGCCAGCGGTCGGGACACCGACGAGCAGTACTTC. Translated, it gives CASGRDTDEQYF.

The genes are TRBV5-4 and TRBJ1-3; 7 positions match TRBD1. V gave up 4 bases and J gave up 2 bases; unmatched junction bases: 12. Per the germline V gene, CDR1 is SGHNT and CDR2 is YYREEE (reference sequence). This CDR3 has 17 amino acids. CDR3 amino acids: CASSPRTGQITGNTIYF. As DNA, the CDR3 is TGTGCCAGCAGCCCACGGACAGGCCAAATCACTGGAAACACCATATATTTT.

This clone appeared a few times. The genes are TRBV9 and TRBJ1-1; 9 bases line up with TRBD1. The CDR3 loop spans 13 amino acids. V lost 3 bases and J lost 6; bases outside the gene matches: 3. CDR1 and CDR2 (germline): SGDLS, YYNGEE. The CDR3 DNA sequence: TGTGCCAGCAGCGCCGGGACAGGGCCTGAAGCTTTCTTT. It specifies CASSAGTGPEAFF.

This sequence joins TRBV6-1 and TRBJ1-5; 7 bases line up with TRBD1. The CDR3 has 17 residues. V was pared by 4 bases and J by 0 bases, with 9 bases of the junction left unmatched. The germline CDR1 and CDR2 sequences are MNHNS and SASEGT. The CDR3 nucleotides are TGTGCCAGCAGTGGTAAGGGACAGCCTTTTAGCAATCAGCCCCAGCATTTT. Translation: CASSGKGQPFSNQPQHF.

The chain uses TRBV5-1 and TRBJ1-1, with 11 bases lining up with TRBD1. The length of the CDR3 is 19 residues. V gave up 4 bases and J gave up 5 bases; unmatched junction bases: 19. Germline V gene sequence: CDR1 SGHRS, CDR2 YFSETQ. DNA for the CDR3: TGCGCCAGCAGCCCAGGACACCGGGACAGGGGGTTCGTGGGAACTGAAGCTTTCTTT. Its translation: CASSPGHRDRGFVGTEAFF.

The V and J genes are TRBV28 and TRBJ2-7; tentative D call: TRBD2 (6 bases). The ends were cut back, 5 bases at V and 4 bases at J, with 9 bases in the middle. Germline CDR1 is MDHEN and CDR2 is SYDVKM. This CDR3 region has 12 residues. CDR3 nucleotide sequence: TGTGCCAGCAGTGGAGGGGTTTACGAGCAGTACTTC. The encoded protein is CASSGGVYEQYF.

This chain uses TRBV7-8 with TRBJ1-1; the D gene is possibly TRBD1 (6 bases). V dropped 2 bases and J dropped 1 base, with 8 bases sitting between them. Germline V CDR1 and CDR2: SGHVS, FQNEAQ. The CDR3 has 14 residues. CDR3 coding DNA: TGTGCCAGCAGCTTAAGGGGACAGAACACTGAAGCTTTCTTT. Protein product: CASSLRGQNTEAFF.

The sample holds a few counts of this clone. This chain connects TRBV4-3 to TRBJ1-1, with D hard to call. This CDR3 is built from 16 residues. V was shortened by 1 base and J by 2 bases, with 14 bases between the two germline ends. Germline V lookup: CDR1 LGHNA, CDR2 YSLEER. The chain's CDR3 is CASSQGPARFNTEAFF. The CDR3 region has the DNA TGCGCCAGCAGCCAAGGCCCCGCGAGATTCAACACTGAAGCTTTCTTT.

J is TRBJ2-1 and V is TRBV7-7, with 11 bases lining up with TRBD2. Trimming removed 0 bases from V and 7 bases from J; junction bases left unmatched: 11. Germline V gene data show CDR1 as SSHAT and CDR2 as FNYEAQ (reference sequence). The CDR3 spans 18 residues. CDR3 region: CASSLAPIAGGPENEQFF. The CDR3 nucleotides read TGTGCCAGCAGCTTAGCGCCTATAGCGGGGGGGCCCGAGAATGAGCAGTTCTTC.

This clone has only one observation. The chain links TRBV2 to TRBJ2-7; TRBD2 matches at 7 bases. Germline lookup yields CDR1 SNHLY and CDR2 FYNNEI. V was pared by 1 base and J by 3 bases, with 6 bases of the junction left unmatched. This CDR3 spans 15 amino acids. This CDR3 reads CASSEVYGGSYEQYF. The CDR3 coding sequence is TGTGCCAGCAGTGAAGTGTACGGGGGGAGCTACGAGCAGTACTTC.

V usage is TRBV6-8 and J usage is TRBJ2-3; 10 positions match TRBD2. Per germline, CDR1 MNHGY and CDR2 SAAAGT. The CDR3 is made up of 15 amino acids. The J segment lost 1 base and the V segment lost 9 bases, leaving 7 bases of the junction unmatched. This CDR3 reads CARERGGRGTDTQYF. CDR3 coding DNA: TGTGCCAGGGAGCGGGGGGGCCGGGGCACAGATACGCAGTATTTT.

Remarks on this clone: It is unclear where the CDR3 begins or ends on the DNA, so no DNA is shown, and the CDR3 is as TCRdb lists it. The chain recombines TRBV5-1 with TRBJ1-1; TRBD1 is the table's D call and was not checked against the DNA. The CDR3 is 20 amino acids long, termini counted. CDR1 is SGHRS and CDR2 is YFSETQ in the germline V gene. CDR3: CASSLGLFGPGVYMSTEAFF.

This clone was seen a few times. The chain is built from TRBV18 and TRBJ1-2; 10 nucleotides agree with TRBD1. Germline loops: CDR1 KGHSH, CDR2 LQKENI. V gave up 6 bases and J gave up 6 bases; unmatched junction bases: 22. CDR3 length: 19 residues. The CDR3 spells CASSKNGDPTGQGYDGYTF. CDR3 nucleotide sequence: TGTGCCAGCTCGAAAAATGGGGACCCGACGGGACAGGGGTACGATGGCTACACCTTC.

This clone was seen once. The chain is built from TRBV5-6 and TRBJ2-5; 10 nucleotides match TRBD1. The CDR3 runs 18 residues. Germline CDR1 reads SGHDT; CDR2 reads YYEEEE. J lost 1 base, V lost 10 bases, and 19 bases had no gene match. CDR3 residues: CAGQARDRGLGRQETQYF. CDR3 bases: TGTGCCGGCCAGGCGCGGGACAGGGGTCTCGGACGCCAAGAGACCCAGTACTTC.

Notes on this clone: The same CDR3 arises from other DNA sequences in this sample as well. The gene calls are TRBV6-5 and TRBJ1-1; D uncertain. The CDR3 consists of 12 residues. Germline-derived CDR1 and CDR2 are MNHEY and SVGAGI. Trimming removed 6 bases from V and 2 bases from J, with 7 bases in between. CDR3 loop: CASSGGNTEAFF. The CDR3 DNA reads as TGTGCCAGCAGCGGAGGAAACACTGAAGCTTTCTTT.

V usage is TRBV15 and J usage is TRBJ1-6; D remains ambiguous. This CDR3 spans 15 amino acids. In germline, CDR1 is LNHNV, CDR2 YYDKDF (reference sequence). The ends were cut back, 1 base at V and 1 base at J, with 5 bases in the middle. The CDR3 DNA follows: TGTGCCACCAGCAGAGGCCGGTCCTATAATTCACCCCTCCACTTT. This sequence encodes CATSRGRSYNSPLHF.

This chain's CDR3 is CASSLVGASATNEKLFF. CDR3 coding DNA: TGTGCCAGCAGTTTAGTGGGGGCTTCAGCAACTAATGAAAAACTGTTTTTT. This rearrangement joins TRBV27 to TRBJ1-4; D is possibly TRBD1 (6 bases). The CDR3 spans 17 residues. With 2 bases removed from V and 0 bases from J, the gap between germline ends came to 13 bases. The germline gives CDR1 MNHEY, CDR2 SMNVEV (reference sequence).

This clone occurred once. This chain uses TRBV5-1 with TRBJ1-4; the match to TRBD1 covers 7 bases. The CDR3 spans 15 residues. V lost 4 bases, J lost 0 bases, and 3 bases stayed unmatched. Germline CDR1 SGHRS, CDR2 YFSETQ. CDR3 bases: TGCGCCAGCAGCCCGGACAGGTCAACTAATGAAAAACTGTTTTTT. The encoded protein is CASSPDRSTNEKLFF.

V gene TRBV11-2 combines with J gene TRBJ1-5; no clear D gene. The CDR3 sequence is 15 residues long. CDR1 and CDR2 from the germline V gene are SGHAT and FQNNGV. V gave up 0 bases and J gave up 0 bases, with 6 bases separating them. The CDR3 nucleotides read TGTGCCAGCAGCTTAGACACAGATAGCAATCAGCCCCAGCATTTT. As protein: CASSLDTDSNQPQHF.

This clone appeared a single time. This chain links TRBV2 with TRBJ2-1; D is ambiguous. Deletions cut 0 bases from V and 9 bases from J, with 6 bases between. The CDR3 runs to 12 residues. Germline V gene lookup returns CDR1 SNHLY and CDR2 FYNNEI. The CDR3 region is CASSEAESEQFF. The CDR3 DNA is TGTGCCAGCAGTGAAGCGGAGTCTGAGCAGTTCTTC.

The gene calls are TRBV7-6 and TRBJ1-6, with 10 nucleotides matching TRBD1. Looked up from germline, CDR1 is SGHVS and CDR2 is FNYEAQ. The V gene end was trimmed by 1 base and the J gene end by 1 base; junction bases not matched to a gene: 7. CDR3 length equals 19 residues. The CDR3 spells CASSLEDRGIASYNSPLHF. The CDR3 nucleotides read TGTGCCAGCAGCTTAGAGGACAGGGGGATTGCATCCTATAATTCACCCCTCCACTTT.

The chain is built from TRBV4-1 and TRBJ1-3; D may be TRBD1 (6 bases). This CDR3 region has 18 residues. The germline V gene has CDR1 MGHRA and CDR2 YSYEKL. The ends were cut back, 2 bases at V and 3 bases at J, with 20 bases in the middle. CDR3 protein: CASSQPNITGSNGNTIYF. The CDR3 DNA sequence: TGCGCCAGCAGCCAACCGAATATTACAGGGTCTAATGGAAACACCATATATTTT.

In this sample, this clone turned up once. V usage is TRBV11-2 and J usage is TRBJ2-3; 7 bases map to TRBD1. The junction had 8 bases not matched to a gene; V was cut back by 5 bases and J by 15 bases. The CDR3 loop spans 11 amino acids. Germline lookup yields CDR1 SGHAT and CDR2 FQNNGV. The CDR3 protein is CASSGTVSCYF. For the CDR3, the DNA is TGTGCCAGCAGCGGGACAGTTTCGTGCTATTTT.

CDR3 DNA sequence: TGTGCCACCAGCAGAGACTCCTTTGCAACTAATGAAAAACTGTTTTTT. This gives the protein CATSRDSFATNEKLFF. The chain combines TRBV15 with TRBJ1-4, with D unclear. There are 16 residues in the CDR3. The germline CDR1 and CDR2 sequences are LNHNV and YYDKDF (reference sequence). V lost 0 bases and J lost 0, with 8 bases in between.

This chain connects TRBV4-1 to TRBJ2-2; no reliable D call. Trimming took 4 bases from V and 9 from J, leaving 18 bases between them. CDR1 is MGHRA, CDR2 YSYEKL, per germline. The CDR3 is made up of 15 amino acids. The CDR3 coding sequence is TGCGCCAGCAGCCCCCGAATTGGCATTCGCCGGGAGCTGTTTTTT. This translates into CASSPRIGIRRELFF.

This chain joins TRBV10-1 and TRBJ2-1; 7 nucleotides match TRBD2. The CDR3 length is 13 residues. V shed 6 bases and J 9 bases; nucleotides not matched to a gene: 8. Germline V gene sequence: CDR1 WNHNN, CDR2 SYGVQD (reference sequence). DNA for the CDR3: TGCGCCAGCAGAAGCCCGCGGGGGAGTGAGCAGTTCTTC. Protein product: CASRSPRGSEQFF.

This chain connects TRBV5-5 to TRBJ1-3, with TRBD1 matching 7 bases. The V and J ends lost 4 bases and 3 bases, in that order; junction bases with no gene match: 10. In germline, CDR1 is SGHKS, CDR2 YYEKEE (reference sequence). The CDR3 totals 16 residues. Here the CDR3 DNA reads TGTGCCAGCAGCGTATGGGGACAGCATTTTGGAAACACCATATATTTT. Translating gives CASSVWGQHFGNTIYF.

The chain recombines TRBV19 with TRBJ1-2; 8 positions agree with TRBD1. V trimming: 3 bases; J trimming: 8 bases; junction bases outside the gene matches: 5. CDR1 LNHDA and CDR2 SQIVND come from the germline V gene (reference sequence). The length of the CDR3 is 13 residues. The CDR3 loop is CASSMDRVRGYTF. Here the CDR3 DNA reads TGTGCCAGTAGTATGGACAGGGTAAGAGGCTACACCTTC. The entire variable domain, with the rest obtained from reference TRBV19 and TRBJ1-2, is as follows: DGGITQSPKYLFRKEGQNVTLSCEQNLNHDAMYWYRQDPGQGLRLIYYSQIVNDFQKGDIAEGYSVSREKKESFPLTVTSAQKNPTAFYLCASSMDRVRGYTFGSGTRLTVV.

The V and J genes are TRBV4-1 and TRBJ2-5; 13 nucleotides line up with TRBD2. Germline V gives CDR1 MGHRA, CDR2 YSYEKL. CDR3 length: 19 residues. V was pared by 1 base and J by 3 bases, with 11 bases of the junction left unmatched. CDR3 amino acids: CASSQVGGNGLAGEETQYF. Written as DNA, the CDR3 is TGCGCCAGCAGCCAAGTAGGGGGGAACGGACTAGCGGGGGAAGAGACCCAGTACTTC.